These T cell receptor beta chains were read from a single sample in a study of T cell responses to AZD1222 COVID-19 vaccine. Assay: immunoSEQ multiplex PCR; the TCRdb copy retains only in-frame clones and omits some. In the table there are 150,000 to 200,000 clones, 92% of which are singletons. This material consisted of peripheral blood, taken on day 0 of MenACWY control vaccination. The receptors come from an adult in good health. The CDR3 runs from the conserved cysteine through the conserved F or W. D genes are given only for firm matches. The size field is filled for only some rows; it gives once, few, many or a size class.

TRBJ2-5 | - | TRBD1 | TRBV9 | CASSGDRRETQYF | TGTGCCAGCAGCGGGGACAGGCGGGAGACCCAGTACTTC
TRBJ2-1 | - | - | TRBV11-2 | CASRTWDNEQFF | TGTGCCAGCAGGACATGGGACAATGAGCAGTTCTTC
TRBJ1-6 | - | TRBD1 | TRBV18 | CASSPGQHSPLHF | TGTGCCAGCTCACCGGGACAGCATTCACCCCTCCACTTT
TRBJ2-1 | once | - | TRBV6-2/TRBV6-3 | CASSYGPRVEQFF | TGTGCCAGCAGTTACGGACCTCGCGTTGAGCAGTTCTTC
TRBJ2-7 | - | TRBD1 | TRBV5-6 | CASSKAAGTGSYEQYF | TGTGCCAGCAGCAAAGCCGCCGGGACAGGGTCCTACGAGCAGTACTTC
TRBJ2-2 | - | TRBD2 | TRBV3-1/TRBV3-2 | CASSQRIIRLAGNTGELFF | TGTGCCAGCAGCCAACGAATCATACGGCTAGCGGGAAACACCGGGGAGCTGTTTTTT
TRBJ1-1 | - | - | TRBV20-1 | CSASRRGLWGSQDTEAFF | TGCAGTGCTAGTAGGAGGGGGTTGTGGGGCAGTCAGGACACTGAAGCTTTCTTT
TRBJ2-1 | once | - | TRBV19 | CASSIRGGFLYNEQFF | TGTGCCAGTAGTATACGAGGCGGGTTCCTTTACAATGAGCAGTTCTTC
TRBJ1-1 | - | - | TRBV7-9 | CASSPRGTEAFF | TGTGCCAGCAGTCCGAGGGGGACTGAAGCTTTCTTT
TRBJ2-7 | - | - | TRBV5-1 | CASSSVRATEQYF | TGCGCCAGCAGCTCCGTTAGGGCCACCGAGCAGTACTTC
TRBJ1-3 | - | - | TRBV11-3 | CASSGTGGNTIYF | TGTGCCAGCAGCGGGACGGGGGGAAACACCATATATTTT
TRBJ2-1 | - | - | TRBV6-5 | CASSPVRSYNEQFF | TGTGCCAGCAGCCCCGTCAGATCTTACAATGAGCAGTTCTTC
TRBJ2-1 | - | - | TRBV30 | CAWSPFYNEQFF | TGTGCCTGGAGCCCCTTTTACAATGAGCAGTTCTTC
TRBJ2-7 | - | TRBD1 | TRBV6-5 | CASTRDRGGYEQYF | TGTGCCAGCACACGGGACAGGGGGGGCTACGAGCAGTACTTC
TRBJ1-6 | - | TRBD1 | TRBV10-3 | CATTGQGRENSPLHF | TGTGCCACCACGGGACAGGGAAGGGAGAATTCACCCCTCCACTTT
TRBJ1-6 | - | - | TRBV2 | CASSVDHNSPLHF | TGTGCCAGCAGTGTGGACCATAATTCACCCCTCCACTTT
TRBJ1-2 | - | TRBD1 | TRBV19 | CASRDRANYGYTF | TGTGCCAGCCGGGACAGGGCAAACTATGGCTACACCTTC
TRBJ1-6 | - | - | TRBV19 | CASRLPGRGNSPLHF | TGTGCCAGTAGGCTTCCGGGACGAGGCAATTCACCCCTCCACTTT
TRBJ1-2 | - | - | TRBV5-8 | CASSFINRERYGYTF | TGTGCCAGCAGCTTTATAAACAGGGAACGCTATGGCTACACCTTC
TRBJ1-1 | - | - | TRBV30 | CAWSVRVGLNTEAFF | TGTGCCTGGAGTGTACGGGTAGGATTGAACACTGAAGCTTTCTTT
TRBJ2-1 | - | TRBD1 | TRBV11-2 | CASSFVGQRTYNEQFF | TGTGCCAGCAGCTTTGTGGGACAGCGGACGTACAATGAGCAGTTCTTC
TRBJ2-3 | - | TRBD1 | TRBV19 | CASSTPGTGAGDTQYF | TGTGCCAGTAGTACCCCCGGGACAGGGGCCGGGGATACGCAGTATTTT